This T cell receptor beta chain was identified in a study of blood T cell repertoires in COVID-19. V dropped 2 bases and J dropped 5 bases, with 4 bases sitting between them. In germline, CDR1 is SGHDT, CDR2 YYEEEE. The CDR3 covers 11 residues. Allocation to cohorts depended on clinical history reported by the participants. Recovered status in Cohort 3 required two negative PCRs, clearance, or symptom resolution. The sample holds one count of this clone. Profiled with immunoSEQ multiplex PCR; TCRdb holds only in-frame clones, not every one. The table lists roughly 330,000 clones, 75% to 90% of them singletons.

Sequencing was performed on PBMCs or T cells enriched from blood (not recorded which). This sequence joins TRBV5-6 and TRBJ2-5; D gene uncertain. The TCR comes from a man aged 25 to 45 who had recovered from COVID-19. In DNA, the CDR3 is TGTGCCAGCAGCTTTACTGAGACCCAGTACTTC. Translating gives CASSFTETQYF. The variable domain in full, completed from reference TRBV5-6 and TRBJ2-5, reads DAGVTQSPTHLIKTRGQQVTLRCSPKSGHDTVSWYQQALGQGPQFIFQYYEEEERQRGNFPDRFSGHQFPNYSSELNVNALLLGDSALYLCASSFTETQYFGPGTRLLVL.